These 26 T cell receptor beta chains were sequenced from one sample in a study of blood T cell repertoires in COVID-19. Profiled with immunoSEQ multiplex PCR; TCRdb holds only in-frame clones, not every one. The data contain approximately 230,000 clones, 82% of them seen just once; the ten biggest clones take up under 5.5%. Sequenced input: peripheral blood. The receptors were gathered from a woman aged 80 or older with active or convalescent COVID-19.

The V gene is TRBV2, the J gene TRBJ2-7; TRBD2 matches 8 bases. Trimming removed 7 bases from V and 7 bases from J; junction bases left unmatched: 12. Germline assignment: CDR1 SNHLY and CDR2 FYNNEI. CDR3 length: 14 amino acids. The CDR3 sequence is CASNLGTRDGEQYF. The CDR3 nucleotides are TGTGCCAGCAATTTAGGGACTAGAGATGGAGAGCAGTACTTC.

This chain links TRBV27 with TRBJ1-5; D remains ambiguous. Deletions cut 5 bases from V and 6 bases from J, with 17 bases between. This CDR3 has 15 amino acids. Germline CDR1 reads MNHEY; CDR2 reads SMNVEV (reference sequence). The DNA for the CDR3 is TGTGCCAGCAGTCCCTTTGAGCAGGTCGGTCAGCCCCAGCATTTT. This gives the protein CASSPFEQVGQPQHF.

V is TRBV28 and J is TRBJ1-2; D might be TRBD1 (6 bases). V lost 7 bases and J lost 8, with 17 bases in between. Germline assignment: CDR1 MDHEN and CDR2 SYDVKM. The CDR3 length is 13 residues. The CDR3 region has the DNA TGTGCCAGCATGATGAACAGGGTGGGAGGCTACACCTTC. Protein: CASMMNRVGGYTF.

This clone was seen once. The sample contains more than one DNA sequence encoding this CDR3. The rearrangement joins TRBV30 to TRBJ1-4; the match to TRBD1 covers 7 bases. Germline loops: CDR1 GTSNPN, CDR2 SVGIG (reference sequence). V was clipped by 1 base and J by 8 bases; unmatched bases: 4. The length of the CDR3 is 13 residues. CDR3 nucleotide sequence: TGTGCCTGGAGTGGACAGGGTGGGGAAAAACTGTTTTTT. Its protein product is CAWSGQGGEKLFF.

V and J are TRBV20-1 and TRBJ2-7, with D perhaps matching TRBD2 (7 bases). Trimming removed 6 bases from V and 4 bases from J, with 10 bases in between. This CDR3 has 11 residues. From germline, CDR1 is DFQATT and CDR2 SNEGSKA (reference sequence). CDR3 protein: CSAKGGYEQYF. The CDR3, as DNA: TGCAGTGCCAAGGGGGGGTACGAGCAGTACTTC.

V is TRBV5-1 and J is TRBJ2-1; 8 bases are shared with TRBD2. V shed 4 bases and J 2 bases; nucleotides not matched to a gene: 2. The CDR3 totals 14 residues. CDR1 is SGHRS and CDR2 is YFSETQ in the germline V gene. CDR3 bases: TGCGCCAGCAGCCAGGGACTAGCCTACAATGAGCAGTTCTTC. It encodes CASSQGLAYNEQFF.

The chain combines TRBV5-1 with TRBJ2-1; 8 bases are a match to TRBD1. Germline CDR1 and CDR2: SGHRS and YFSETQ. This CDR3 is built from 15 residues. With V trimmed by 4 bases and J by 3 bases, 6 bases remained unmatched. CDR3 bases: TGCGCCAGCAGCATAACAGGGGGTAACTACAATGAGCAGTTCTTC. Translation gives CASSITGGNYNEQFF. The variable domain in full, with the rest retrieved from reference TRBV5-1 and TRBJ2-1, is KAGVTQTPRYLIKTRGQQVTLSCSPISGHRSVSWYQQTPGQGLQFLFEYFSETQRNKGNFPGRFSGRQFSNSRSEMNVSTLELGDSALYLCASSITGGNYNEQFFGPGTRLTVL.

This rearrangement joins TRBV28 to TRBJ2-3; 8 positions match TRBD1. The CDR3 is 15 amino acids. Germline-derived CDR1 and CDR2 are MDHEN and SYDVKM. Trimming at V came to 4 bases and at J to 4 bases, leaving 7 bases not matched to a gene. For the CDR3, the DNA is TGTGCCAGCAGTTCAGGGGGCGATGGGTCAGATACGCAGTATTTT. It codes for CASSSGGDGSDTQYF.

The gene calls are TRBV6-5 and TRBJ1-1, with 7 bases aligning to TRBD1. J lost 1 base, V lost 4 bases, and 9 bases had no gene match. CDR3 size: 16 residues. Per germline, CDR1 MNHEY and CDR2 SVGAGI. The CDR3 is CASSSLGQVQNTEAFF. CDR3 coding DNA: TGTGCCAGCAGTTCCCTTGGACAGGTCCAGAACACTGAAGCTTTCTTT.

The chain uses TRBV15 and TRBJ2-7; 11 bases agree with TRBD2. CDR1 and CDR2 from the germline V gene are LNHNV and YYDKDF (reference sequence). The V segment lost 0 bases and the J segment 3 bases; nucleotides outside the gene matches: 1. CDR3 length: 15 residues. The CDR3, as DNA: TGTGCCACCAGCAGAGATCTAGCGGGAGGCTACGAGCAGTACTTC. This translates into CATSRDLAGGYEQYF.

The chain uses TRBV18 and TRBJ2-7, with a weak D call TRBD2 (7 bases). The germline CDR1 and CDR2 sequences are KGHSH and LQKENI. The CDR3 runs to 16 residues. The V and J ends lost 2 bases and 4 bases respectively, with 18 bases between them. The CDR3 bases are TGTGCCAGCTCACCAGTTTTCGTACAGGGAGGGTACGAGCAGTACTTC. Its translation is CASSPVFVQGGYEQYF.

The rearrangement uses TRBV2 and TRBJ2-1; 7 bases agree with TRBD1. The CDR3 has 14 residues. The germline V gene has CDR1 SNHLY and CDR2 FYNNEI. The J segment lost 5 bases and the V segment lost 7 bases, leaving 8 bases of the junction unmatched. CDR3: CASTAPTGDNEQFF. As DNA, the CDR3 is TGTGCCAGCACCGCTCCTACAGGGGACAATGAGCAGTTCTTC. The full variable domain, its missing parts supplied by reference TRBV2 and TRBJ2-1, is EPEVTQTPSHQVTQMGQEVILRCVPISNHLYFYWYRQILGQKVEFLVSFYNNEISEKSEIFDDQFSVERPDGSNFTLKIRSTKLEDSAMYFCASTAPTGDNEQFFGPGTRLTVL.

The chain couples TRBV6-6 to TRBJ1-2; D is ambiguous. Trimming cost V 10 bases and J 5 bases, with 17 bases left between them. This CDR3 has 13 amino acids. The germline V gene encodes CDR1 MNHNY and CDR2 SVGAGI (reference sequence). DNA of the CDR3: TGTGCCACTAGCCGAGGGAATAGTTATGGCTACACCTTC. This encodes CATSRGNSYGYTF.

The chain joins TRBV6-1 to TRBJ2-7; D may be TRBD1 (6 bases). V was shortened by 3 bases and J by 10 bases, with 13 bases between the two germline ends. The CDR3 length is 12 residues. The germline V gene has CDR1 MNHNS and CDR2 SASEGT. The CDR3 loop reads CASSDRNREQYF. CDR3 bases: TGTGCCAGCAGTGACCGTAACAGGGAACAGTACTTC.

V and J are TRBV6-5 and TRBJ2-7; no firm D call. This CDR3 is 12 amino acids long. Trimming took 8 bases from V and 5 from J, leaving 13 bases between them. CDR1 and CDR2 (germline): MNHEY, SVGAGI. The CDR3, as DNA: TGTGCCAGCGGCCTCCAGTCCCACGAGCAGTACTTC. Its protein product is CASGLQSHEQYF.

The gene calls are TRBV14 and TRBJ1-4, with 7 bases that match TRBD1. Germline CDR1 is SGHDN and CDR2 is FVKESK. The V gene end was trimmed by 9 bases and the J gene end by 5 bases; junction bases not matched to a gene: 6. The CDR3 covers 13 residues. The CDR3 protein is CASTGTANEKLFF. DNA for the CDR3: TGTGCCAGTACCGGGACAGCAAATGAAAAACTGTTTTTT. Combining the CDR3 with reference TRBV14 and TRBJ1-4 gives the whole variable domain EAGVTQFPSHSVIEKGQTVTLRCDPISGHDNLYWYRRVMGKEIKFLLHFVKESKQDESGMPNNRFLAERTGGTYSTLKVQPAELEDSGVYFCASTGTANEKLFFGSGTQLSVL.

The chain links TRBV5-1 to TRBJ2-5; 7 nucleotides agree with TRBD2. Germline V gives CDR1 SGHRS, CDR2 YFSETQ. CDR3 length: 14 amino acids. With 3 bases clipped from V and 0 bases from J, the junction kept 2 bases outside the gene matches. This chain's CDR3 is CASSWGGYQETQYF. The CDR3 nucleotides are TGCGCCAGCAGCTGGGGAGGGTACCAAGAGACCCAGTACTTC. Filled out from reference TRBV5-1 and TRBJ2-5, the complete variable domain reads KAGVTQTPRYLIKTRGQQVTLSCSPISGHRSVSWYQQTPGQGLQFLFEYFSETQRNKGNFPGRFSGRQFSNSRSEMNVSTLELGDSALYLCASSWGGYQETQYFGPGTRLLVL.

This clone occurred once. This chain connects TRBV7-9 to TRBJ1-1, with a weak D call TRBD1 (6 bases). Germline V CDR1 and CDR2: SEHNR, FQNEAQ (reference sequence). This CDR3 has 15 residues. The germline V and J ends were trimmed by 4 bases and 3 bases, with 15 bases remaining between them. The CDR3 sequence: CASSSRGGADTEAFF. The DNA for the CDR3 is TGTGCCAGCAGCTCCCGAGGGGGGGCGGACACTGAAGCTTTCTTT.

The V gene is TRBV2, the J gene TRBJ1-6; the match to TRBD1 covers 7 bases. Germline-derived CDR1 and CDR2 are SNHLY and FYNNEI. The V and J ends lost 3 bases and 10 bases, in that order; junction bases with no gene match: 6. The CDR3 spans 14 residues. CDR3 nucleotides: TGTGCCAGCAGTGATAGGGGGCTAGGATCACCCCTCCACTTT. Its protein is CASSDRGLGSPLHF.

This clone came up a few times. The rearrangement joins TRBV7-2 to TRBJ1-5, with 7 nucleotides matching TRBD1. CDR3 size: 15 residues. Germline values: CDR1 SGHTA, CDR2 FQGNSA. J was trimmed by 4 bases and V by 1 base; bases with no gene match: 4. The DNA for the CDR3 is TGTGCCAGCAGCTTAGAGACAGGGATAAATCAGCCCCAGCATTTT. Residues: CASSLETGINQPQHF.

V gene TRBV11-2 combines with J gene TRBJ2-3; TRBD2 matches at 12 bases. CDR3 length equals 17 residues. With V trimmed by 2 bases and J by 6 bases, 9 bases remained unmatched. Germline V CDR1 and CDR2: SGHAT, FQNNGV. The CDR3 sequence is CASSLRPSGRARDTQYF. Here the CDR3 DNA reads TGTGCCAGCAGCTTAAGGCCTAGCGGGAGGGCCAGGGATACGCAGTATTTT.

The chain couples TRBV11-3 to TRBJ2-1, with 11 bases aligning to TRBD2. This CDR3 has 15 amino acids. Germline V gene lookup returns CDR1 SGHNT and CDR2 YENEEA. Trimming cost V 5 bases and J 3 bases; bases outside gene matches: 3. CDR3 nucleotides: TGTGCCAGCAGCCGGGGACTAGCGGACTACAATGAGCAGTTCTTC. This encodes CASSRGLADYNEQFF.

There are a few counts of this clone. The V call is TRBV11-2, the J call TRBJ2-2, with 7 nucleotides matching TRBD2. CDR1 is SGHAT and CDR2 is FQNNGV in the germline V gene. The CDR3 runs 17 residues. With 6 bases clipped from V and 2 bases from J, the junction kept 12 bases outside the gene matches. CDR3 amino acids: CASSKNREVLNTGELFF. As DNA, the CDR3 is TGTGCCAGCAGTAAAAACCGGGAGGTACTCAACACCGGGGAGCTGTTTTTT.

The chain links TRBV5-4 to TRBJ1-2; a weak D match, TRBD1 (5 bases). The length of the CDR3 is 13 residues. Germline CDR1 is SGHNT and CDR2 is YYREEE (reference sequence). Trimming took off 0 bases at V and 5 bases at J, with 8 bases between the two ends. This CDR3 is CASSLDRSYGYTF. The CDR3 DNA is TGTGCCAGCAGCTTGGACAGGTCTTATGGCTACACCTTC.

The CDR3 nucleotides are TGCGCCAGCAGCCCCCAGGGCTCGTTGGAGCAGTACTTC. This translates into CASSPQGSLEQYF. This rearrangement joins TRBV5-1 to TRBJ2-7; possible D gene TRBD1, 5 bases. Germline V gene sequence: CDR1 SGHRS, CDR2 YFSETQ. V was cut by 4 bases and J by 7 bases, with 15 bases left in between. CDR3 length equals 13 residues.

The V call is TRBV2, the J call TRBJ2-7; 9 bases agree with TRBD1. From germline, CDR1 is SNHLY and CDR2 FYNNEI. The CDR3 runs to 15 residues. Trimming removed 8 bases from V and 1 base from J; junction bases left unmatched: 9. This CDR3 is CASRPGQGASYEQYF. The CDR3 DNA follows: TGTGCCAGCCGACCGGGACAGGGAGCTTCCTACGAGCAGTACTTC.